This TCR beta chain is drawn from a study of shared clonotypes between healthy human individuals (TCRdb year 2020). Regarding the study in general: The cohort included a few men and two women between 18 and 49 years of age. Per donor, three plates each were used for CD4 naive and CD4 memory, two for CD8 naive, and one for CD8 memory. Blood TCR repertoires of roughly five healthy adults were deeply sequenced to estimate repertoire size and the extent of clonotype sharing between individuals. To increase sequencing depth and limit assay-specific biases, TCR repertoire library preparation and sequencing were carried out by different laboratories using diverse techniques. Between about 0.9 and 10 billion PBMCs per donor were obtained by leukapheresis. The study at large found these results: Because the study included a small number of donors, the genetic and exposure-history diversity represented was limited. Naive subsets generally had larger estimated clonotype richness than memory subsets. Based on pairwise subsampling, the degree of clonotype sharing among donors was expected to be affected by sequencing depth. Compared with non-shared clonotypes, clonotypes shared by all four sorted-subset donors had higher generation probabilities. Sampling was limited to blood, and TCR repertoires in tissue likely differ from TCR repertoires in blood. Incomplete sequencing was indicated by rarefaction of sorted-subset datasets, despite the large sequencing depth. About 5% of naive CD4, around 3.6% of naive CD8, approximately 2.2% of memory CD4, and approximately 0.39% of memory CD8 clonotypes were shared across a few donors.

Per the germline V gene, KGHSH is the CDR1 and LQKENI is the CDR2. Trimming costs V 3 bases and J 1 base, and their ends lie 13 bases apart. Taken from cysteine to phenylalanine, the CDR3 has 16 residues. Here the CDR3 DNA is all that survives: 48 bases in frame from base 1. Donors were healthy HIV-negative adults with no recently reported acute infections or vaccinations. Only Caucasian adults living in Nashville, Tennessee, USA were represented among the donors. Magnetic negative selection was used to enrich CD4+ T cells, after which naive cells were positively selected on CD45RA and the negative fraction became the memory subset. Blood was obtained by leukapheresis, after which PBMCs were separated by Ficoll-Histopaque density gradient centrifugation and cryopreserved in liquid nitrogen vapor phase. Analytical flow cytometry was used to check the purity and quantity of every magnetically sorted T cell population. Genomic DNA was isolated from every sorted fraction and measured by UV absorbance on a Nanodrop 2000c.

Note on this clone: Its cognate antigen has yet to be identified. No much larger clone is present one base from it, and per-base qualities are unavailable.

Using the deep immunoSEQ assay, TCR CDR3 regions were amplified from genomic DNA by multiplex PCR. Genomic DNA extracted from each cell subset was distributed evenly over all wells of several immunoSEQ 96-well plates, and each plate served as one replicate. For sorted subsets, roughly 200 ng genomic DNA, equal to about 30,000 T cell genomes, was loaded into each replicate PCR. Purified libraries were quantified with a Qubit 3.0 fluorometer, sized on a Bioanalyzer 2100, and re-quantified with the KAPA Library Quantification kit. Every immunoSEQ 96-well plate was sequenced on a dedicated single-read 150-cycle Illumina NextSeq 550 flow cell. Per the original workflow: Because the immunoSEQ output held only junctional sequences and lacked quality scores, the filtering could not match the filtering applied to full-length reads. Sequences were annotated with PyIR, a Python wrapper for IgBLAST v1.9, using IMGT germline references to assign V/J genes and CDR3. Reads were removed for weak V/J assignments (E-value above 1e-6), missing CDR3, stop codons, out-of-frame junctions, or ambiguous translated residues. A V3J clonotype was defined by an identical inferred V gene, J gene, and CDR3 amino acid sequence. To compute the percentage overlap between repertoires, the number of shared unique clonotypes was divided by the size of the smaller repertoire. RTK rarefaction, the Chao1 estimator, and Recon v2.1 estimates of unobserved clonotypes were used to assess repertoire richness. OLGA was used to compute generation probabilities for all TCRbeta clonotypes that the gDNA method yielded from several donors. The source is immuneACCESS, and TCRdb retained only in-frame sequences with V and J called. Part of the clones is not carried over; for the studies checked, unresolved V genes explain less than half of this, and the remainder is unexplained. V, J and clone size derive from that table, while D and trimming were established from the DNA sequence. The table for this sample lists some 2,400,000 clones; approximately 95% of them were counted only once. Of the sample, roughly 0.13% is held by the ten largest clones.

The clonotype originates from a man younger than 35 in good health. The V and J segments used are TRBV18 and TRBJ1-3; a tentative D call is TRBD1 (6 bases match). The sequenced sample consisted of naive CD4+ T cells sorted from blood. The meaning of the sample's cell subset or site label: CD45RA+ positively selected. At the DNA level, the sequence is TGTGCCAGCTCACCTGGACAGCCAATATCTGGAAACACCATATATTTT. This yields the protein CASSPGQPISGNTIYF.